One sample yielded the 7 T cell receptor beta chains listed below, sequenced in a study of control samples from healthy donors and cancer patients. Libraries were prepared by immunoSEQ multiplex PCR; TCRdb keeps only in-frame clonotypes and omits some of them. Of fewer than 200,000 clones in the sample, almost 90% are singletons; the top ten hold under 5%. The source material was blood. These receptors originate from a woman aged 25 to 45 in good health.

The genes are TRBV6-6 and TRBJ1-5; maybe TRBD1 (5 bases). This CDR3 is built from 15 residues. Trimming removed 2 bases from V and 4 bases from J, with 12 bases in between. Germline V gene lookup returns CDR1 MNHNY and CDR2 SVGAGI (reference sequence). The CDR3 nucleotides read TGTGCCAGCAGTTACGACAGACGAGGGAATCAGCCCCAGCATTTT. Translated, it gives CASSYDRRGNQPQHF.

The chain uses TRBV4-1 and TRBJ1-4, with a tentative D call TRBD1 (6 bases). Germline CDR1 reads MGHRA; CDR2 reads YSYEKL. The CDR3 runs to 16 residues. V was clipped by 3 bases and J by 7 bases, with 18 bases between them. The CDR3 nucleotides read TGCGCCAGCAGCCATGAAGGGGGGGCAAGTACTGAAAAACTGTTTTTT. This codes for CASSHEGGASTEKLFF.

The J gene is TRBJ2-1, the V gene TRBV12-5, with TRBD2 matching 9 bases. Looked up from germline, CDR1 is LGHNT and CDR2 is FRNRAP. The CDR3 is 15 residues long. With V trimmed by 3 bases and J by 8 bases, 8 bases remained unmatched. The CDR3 sequence is CASGFGGGARDEQFF. In DNA form, the CDR3 reads TGTGCTAGTGGTTTTGGCGGGGGGGCCCGGGATGAGCAGTTCTTC.

The CDR3 protein is CASSEKGYSNQPQHF. CDR3 in DNA: TGTGCCAGCAGTGAAAAGGGGTATAGCAATCAGCCCCAGCATTTT. The chain links TRBV2 to TRBJ1-5, with D possibly being TRBD1 (5 bases). This CDR3 is 15 amino acids long. Trimming removed 2 bases from V and 0 bases from J, with 8 bases in between. The germline V gene encodes CDR1 SNHLY and CDR2 FYNNEI.

Here the CDR3 reads CASIGGHGNTIYF. In DNA, the CDR3 is TGTGCCAGTATTGGGGGACACGGAAACACCATATATTTT. The V and J genes are TRBV19 and TRBJ1-3; D perhaps matches TRBD1 (6 bases). Per germline, CDR1 LNHDA and CDR2 SQIVND (reference sequence). CDR3 length equals 13 residues. V lost 7 bases to trimming and J lost 4 bases, with 11 bases between them.

The J gene is TRBJ1-1, the V gene TRBV4-1; no definite D call. The CDR3 has 11 amino acids. The V end was cut by 1 base, the J end by 11 bases, with 8 bases between. Germline V CDR1 and CDR2: MGHRA, YSYEKL. The CDR3 DNA follows: TGCGCCAGCAGCCAAGGGCAGCGGGCTTTCTTT. It encodes CASSQGQRAFF.

The J gene is TRBJ2-7, the V gene TRBV4-2, with 8 bases aligning to TRBD2. Trimming at V came to 4 bases and at J to 2 bases, leaving 19 bases not matched to a gene. CDR1 and CDR2 (germline): LGHNA, YNFKEQ. This CDR3 spans 19 amino acids. The chain's CDR3 is CASSPIRGGGGGGAYEQYF. In DNA form, the CDR3 reads TGTGCCAGCAGCCCCATCCGGGGGGGTGGTGGCGGAGGGGCCTACGAGCAGTACTTC.